One and the same sample provided the 26 T cell receptor beta chains below, sequenced in a study of blood T cell repertoires in COVID-19. Sequencing was performed with immunoSEQ multiplex PCR; in TCRdb, only in-frame clones are kept and a portion is missing. The table records more than 200,000 clones, roughly 90% of them present only once. The sequencing input was PBMCs or T cells enriched from blood (not recorded which). The receptors here all came from a woman in her thirties who had recovered from COVID-19.

The chain has TRBV4-3 and TRBJ2-3; 8 bases are shared with TRBD2. V was pared by 0 bases and J by 4 bases, with 12 bases of the junction left unmatched. The CDR3 length is 18 residues. CDR1 is LGHNA, CDR2 YSLEER, per germline. CDR3 in DNA: TGCGCCAGCAGCCAAGATTTGGGAGCGGGAGTGGGCGCAGATACGCAGTATTTT. It codes for CASSQDLGAGVGADTQYF.

The chain recombines TRBV28 with TRBJ1-2; 10 bases are shared with TRBD1. Trimming cost V 5 bases and J 4 bases; bases outside gene matches: 7. Germline V CDR1 and CDR2: MDHEN, SYDVKM. This CDR3 comprises 15 residues. The CDR3 DNA reads TGTGCCAGCAGTGACGGGACAGGGGCTGGCTATGGCTACACCTTC. Residues: CASSDGTGAGYGYTF.

V gene TRBV19 combines with J gene TRBJ2-3; TRBD1 might be the D (6 bases). The V and J ends lost 6 bases and 1 base respectively, with 14 bases between them. CDR3 size: 15 residues. The germline CDR1 and CDR2 sequences are LNHDA and SQIVND (reference sequence). CDR3 protein: CASSGRGEGTDTQYF. In nucleotides, the CDR3 is TGTGCCAGTAGCGGCAGGGGAGAGGGCACAGATACGCAGTATTTT.

The rearrangement uses TRBV18 and TRBJ2-7; 8 nucleotides line up with TRBD1. Germline V CDR1 and CDR2: KGHSH, LQKENI. After removal of 3 bases from V and 0 bases from J, the junction contained 10 bases not matched to a gene. The CDR3 spans 17 residues. CDR3 bases: TGTGCCAGCTCACCCTCCAGGGGACAGGTGATCTCCTACGAGCAGTACTTC. Encoded protein: CASSPSRGQVISYEQYF.

The CDR3 reads CASSLNENQPQHF. For the CDR3, the DNA is TGTGCCAGCAGTTTAAACGAGAATCAGCCCCAGCATTTT. V gene TRBV12-3 or TRBV12-4 combines with J gene TRBJ1-5, with unresolved D. The CDR3 covers 13 residues. The V and J ends lost 2 bases and 4 bases respectively, with 6 bases between them.

J is TRBJ2-2 and V is TRBV4-1; TRBD2 might be the D (6 bases). Trimming pared 4 bases from V and 9 bases from J, leaving 9 bases between. There are 12 residues in the CDR3. Germline values: CDR1 MGHRA, CDR2 YSYEKL. CDR3 region: CASSLGGRELFF. The CDR3 nucleotides read TGCGCCAGCAGCCTCGGAGGGAGGGAGCTGTTTTTT.

The chain is built from TRBV6-1 and TRBJ2-1; 8 positions agree with TRBD1. The CDR3 is 20 amino acids. V lost 4 bases and J lost 1; bases outside the gene matches: 18. CDR1 and CDR2 from the germline V gene are MNHNS and SASEGT. CDR3 in DNA: TGTGCCAGCAGTGGCGGGACGGGACAGGCGAGATTCCTGTCCTACAATGAGCAGTTCTTC. Its protein product is CASSGGTGQARFLSYNEQFF.

This chain uses TRBV5-1 with TRBJ1-1; D may be TRBD1 (5 bases). The CDR3 is made up of 14 amino acids. V was cut by 1 base and J by 2 bases, with 9 bases left in between. CDR1 is SGHRS, CDR2 YFSETQ, per germline. In nucleotides, the CDR3 is TGCGCCAGCAGCTTGACGACAGTTAACACTGAAGCTTTCTTT. Its protein is CASSLTTVNTEAFF.

This chain connects TRBV29-1 to TRBJ2-1; D unclear. Germline V gives CDR1 SQVTM, CDR2 ANQGSEA. The V end was cut by 7 bases, the J end by 6 bases, with 10 bases between. The CDR3 is 11 amino acids. The CDR3, as DNA: TGCAGCGATTTCAGAATCAATGAGCAGTTCTTC. Translating it yields CSDFRINEQFF.

This CDR3 is CASSHPGQVINEQFF. The CDR3 DNA sequence: TGTGCCAGCAGTCACCCAGGACAGGTAATCAATGAGCAGTTCTTC. The chain couples TRBV25-1 to TRBJ2-1; TRBD1 aligns across 7 bases. The ends lost 5 bases at V and 6 bases at J; junction bases unmatched: 10. The CDR3 loop spans 15 amino acids. Germline loops: CDR1 MGHDK, CDR2 SYGVNS.

The J gene is TRBJ2-5, the V gene TRBV10-3; D not certain. The V gene lost 6 bases and the J gene lost 2 bases, with 7 bases spanning the gap. This CDR3 has 12 residues. Germline V gene data show CDR1 as ENHRY and CDR2 as SYGVKD. CDR3 sequence: CAISRSQETQYF. The DNA of the CDR3 is TGTGCCATCAGCAGATCACAAGAGACCCAGTACTTC.

The V gene is TRBV7-3, the J gene TRBJ2-3, with 14 nucleotides matching TRBD2. The CDR3 contains 16 residues. Germline V gives CDR1 SGHTA, CDR2 FQGTGA. V was pared by 2 bases and J by 3 bases, with 1 base of the junction left unmatched. In nucleotides, the CDR3 is TGTGCCAGCAGCTTACGACTAGCGGGAGGGACAGATACGCAGTATTTT. Amino acid sequence: CASSLRLAGGTDTQYF.

V usage is TRBV7-9 and J usage is TRBJ2-1; TRBD2 matches 7 bases. This CDR3 spans 14 amino acids. The trim removed 4 bases at V and 7 bases at J, leaving 7 bases unmatched. The germline V gene has CDR1 SEHNR and CDR2 FQNEAQ (reference sequence). The CDR3 DNA sequence: TGTGCCAGCAGCTCCACACTAGCGTGGAATGAGCAGTTCTTC. Translation gives CASSSTLAWNEQFF.

This rearrangement joins TRBV4-1 to TRBJ1-1; D is perhaps TRBD1 (5 bases). The germline V and J ends were trimmed by 1 base and 6 bases, with 9 bases remaining between them. This CDR3 contains 13 residues. The germline V gene encodes CDR1 MGHRA and CDR2 YSYEKL. The CDR3 coding sequence is TGCGCCAGCAGCCAAGGCCAGACAGCTGAAGCTTTCTTT. Protein product: CASSQGQTAEAFF.

J is TRBJ2-1 and V is TRBV7-9; D is perhaps TRBD2 (5 bases). The germline gives CDR1 SEHNR, CDR2 FQNEAQ (reference sequence). Trimming removed 3 bases from V and 0 bases from J, with 15 bases in between. This CDR3 region has 17 residues. This CDR3 is CASSFSLIGDSYNEQFF. The CDR3 DNA is TGTGCCAGCAGCTTTAGTCTAATCGGGGACTCCTACAATGAGCAGTTCTTC.

This clone has only one observation. J is TRBJ2-1 and V is TRBV6-6, with a tentative D call TRBD1 (6 bases). With 6 bases removed from V and 6 bases from J, the gap between germline ends came to 18 bases. CDR1 is MNHNY, CDR2 SVGAGI, per germline (reference sequence). The CDR3 is made up of 15 amino acids. The DNA of the CDR3 is TGTGCCAGCAGACCGGACAGTTTCCCTTTCAATGAGCAGTTCTTC. Translation gives CASRPDSFPFNEQFF.

The chain employs TRBV5-1 and TRBJ2-1, with D possibly TRBD2 on 6 matching bases. The CDR3 spans 15 residues. CDR1 is SGHRS, CDR2 YFSETQ, per germline. The V and J ends lost 0 bases and 3 bases respectively, with 10 bases between them. This chain's CDR3 is CASSLDRGLYNEQFF. The DNA for the CDR3 is TGCGCCAGCAGCTTGGATAGGGGACTCTACAATGAGCAGTTCTTC.

The rearrangement joins TRBV18 to TRBJ2-3, with D possibly being TRBD1 (6 bases). The V gene lost 4 bases and the J gene lost 2 bases, with 16 bases spanning the gap. CDR1 is KGHSH, CDR2 LQKENI, per germline. The CDR3 contains 16 residues. CDR3 DNA: TGTGCCAGCTCACTCCTTACAGGGTATGACACAGATACGCAGTATTTT. This sequence encodes CASSLLTGYDTDTQYF.

This chain joins TRBV5-1 and TRBJ2-7; a possible D gene is TRBD1 (7 bases). This CDR3 is 15 amino acids long. V lost 1 base, J lost 6 bases, and 17 bases lay in between. The germline CDR1 and CDR2 sequences are SGHRS and YFSETQ. CDR3 in DNA: TGCGCCAGCAGCTTGATTGTGACAGGGACTTCCGAGCAGTACTTC. It encodes CASSLIVTGTSEQYF. Full variable domain (rest looked up from reference TRBV5-1 and TRBJ2-7): KAGVTQTPRYLIKTRGQQVTLSCSPISGHRSVSWYQQTPGQGLQFLFEYFSETQRNKGNFPGRFSGRQFSNSRSEMNVSTLELGDSALYLCASSLIVTGTSEQYFGPGTRLTVT.

The genes are TRBV7-2 and TRBJ1-2, with unresolved D. V lost 2 bases and J 3 bases, leaving 19 bases between the germline ends. Germline lookup yields CDR1 SGHTA and CDR2 FQGNSA. CDR3 length: 17 amino acids. In nucleotides, the CDR3 is TGTGCCAGCAGCTTAAGGTCCCGGGGAGTGGAAGACTATGGCTACACCTTC. Protein: CASSLRSRGVEDYGYTF.

This chain links TRBV6-5 with TRBJ1-2; D is unclear. This CDR3 has 13 amino acids. Trimming stripped 6 bases from V and 4 bases from J, with 12 bases between. The V gene's germline CDR1 is MNHEY and CDR2 SVGAGI. The CDR3 spells CASRATLAYGYTF. In DNA, the CDR3 is TGTGCCAGCAGAGCAACCCTTGCCTATGGCTACACCTTC.

This clone was recorded a few times. The chain links TRBV29-1 to TRBJ2-1; D call uncertain. V dropped 6 bases and J dropped 8 bases, with 17 bases sitting between them. CDR1 is SQVTM, CDR2 ANQGSEA, per germline. The CDR3 is made up of 13 amino acids. CDR3 sequence (DNA): TGCAGCGTCCTCGAGCGAAGTGTCTATGAGCAGTTCTTC. It is translated as CSVLERSVYEQFF.

The chain joins TRBV28 to TRBJ1-2; a weak D match, TRBD1 (6 bases). The CDR3 spans 15 residues. The V gene's germline CDR1 is MDHEN and CDR2 SYDVKM. Between the trimmed V and J ends, which lost 8 bases and 5 bases, there was a span of 21 bases. The CDR3 loop reads CASAPDPRGGYGYTF. The CDR3 DNA is TGTGCCAGCGCTCCAGACCCCAGGGGTGGGTATGGCTACACCTTC.

The table lists this clone with a count of one. The genes are TRBV9 and TRBJ1-3; 10 nucleotides agree with TRBD1. CDR3 length equals 16 residues. The germline V gene has CDR1 SGDLS and CDR2 YYNGEE. V gave up 3 bases and J gave up 0 bases; unmatched junction bases: 3. The CDR3 nucleotides read TGTGCCAGCAGCGAGGGACAGGGGATCTCTGGAAACACCATATATTTT. Residues: CASSEGQGISGNTIYF.

This rearrangement joins TRBV11-3 to TRBJ2-1; 8 nucleotides agree with TRBD1. Per germline, CDR1 SGHNT and CDR2 YENEEA. The CDR3 is 15 residues long. The trim removed 3 bases at V and 7 bases at J, leaving 8 bases unmatched. In DNA form, the CDR3 reads TGTGCCAGCAGCTTTAGGGCAGGGGGCCAAAATGAGCAGTTCTTC. Its translation is CASSFRAGGQNEQFF.

This clone appeared a single time. This sample also contains other DNA sequences that code for the same CDR3. This rearrangement joins TRBV3-1 (or the pseudogene TRBV3-2) to TRBJ1-1, with TRBD1 as a possible D gene (6 bases). The CDR3 runs to 14 residues. The V gene lost 4 bases and the J gene lost 1 base, with 10 bases spanning the gap. CDR1 and CDR2 (germline): LGHDT, YNNKEL (reference sequence). The CDR3 loop reads CASSPRGRNTEAFF. For the CDR3, the DNA is TGTGCCAGCAGCCCCAGGGGCCGGAACACTGAAGCTTTCTTT.